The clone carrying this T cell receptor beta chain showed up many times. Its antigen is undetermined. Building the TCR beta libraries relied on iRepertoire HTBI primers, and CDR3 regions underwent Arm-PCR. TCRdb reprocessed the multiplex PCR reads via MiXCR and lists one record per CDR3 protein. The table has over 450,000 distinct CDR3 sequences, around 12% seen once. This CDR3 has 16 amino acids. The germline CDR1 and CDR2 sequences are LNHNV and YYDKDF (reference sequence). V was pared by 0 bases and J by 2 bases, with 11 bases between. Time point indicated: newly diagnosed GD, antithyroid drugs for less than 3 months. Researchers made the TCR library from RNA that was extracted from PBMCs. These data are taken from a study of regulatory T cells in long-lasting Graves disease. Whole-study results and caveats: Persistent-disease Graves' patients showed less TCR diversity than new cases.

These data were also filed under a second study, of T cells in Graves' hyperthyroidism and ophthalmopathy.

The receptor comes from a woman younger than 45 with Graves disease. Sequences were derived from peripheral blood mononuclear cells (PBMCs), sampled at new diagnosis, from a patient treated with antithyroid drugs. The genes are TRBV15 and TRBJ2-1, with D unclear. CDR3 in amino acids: CATSRDLFQAYNEQFF. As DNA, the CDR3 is TGTGCCACCAGCAGAGATCTGTTCCAAGCCTACAATGAGCAGTTCTTC.